A selection of T cell receptor beta chains follows, all from one sample in a study of radiotherapy plus CTLA-4 blockade in lung cancer. Using immunoSEQ multiplex PCR, the repertoire was profiled, and TCRdb retains in-frame clones only, with some absent. Among around 100,000 clones, approximately 72% were seen once, and the ten largest hold 2.8%. The starting material was peripheral blood, obtained from a patient treated with radiotherapy plus ipilimumab. These receptor sequences come from a human donor with non-small cell lung cancer who had a partial response to radiotherapy plus ipilimumab. Some clones in this sample may be carry-over from other donors' samples. Each CDR3 is given with its conserved first and last residue. A D gene is named only where the DNA matches it firmly. For some rows the clone size is stated as once, few or many, or as a class when expanded; others skip it.

V gene	D gene	J gene	clone size	CDR3 DNA	CDR3 protein
TRBV9	TRBD1	TRBJ1-1	-	TGTGCCAGCAGCGTAGAACAGGGGCCCCGGAACACTGAAGCTTTCTTT	CASSVEQGPRNTEAFF
TRBV28	-	TRBJ2-3	few	TGTGCCAGCAGTTCCCGGGGTGCAGATACGCAGTATTTT	CASSSRGADTQYF
TRBV9	TRBD1	TRBJ2-1	-	TGTGCCAGCAGCGCCGGGACAGGGTCCTCAGGTGAGCAGTTCTTC	CASSAGTGSSGEQFF
TRBV2	TRBD1	TRBJ1-5	-	TGTGCCAGCAGTGAAATGGGACAGGGCCAGCCCCAGCATTTT	CASSEMGQGQPQHF
TRBV2	TRBD2	TRBJ2-1	-	TGTGCCAGCAGTAGCGGGGGGGTAAGAGAGCAGTTCTTC	CASSSGGVREQFF
TRBV28	TRBD1	TRBJ2-7	-	TGTGCCAGCAGGCGGACAGGGGGCGCCGGCTACGAGCAGTACTTC	CASRRTGGAGYEQYF
TRBV11-3	TRBD1	TRBJ1-1	-	TGTGCCAGCAGCTTAGTCACAGGGGGCGCAGCTTTCTTT	CASSLVTGGAAFF
TRBV7-2	-	TRBJ2-5	-	TGTGCCAGCAGCTTAACGGACCAGGGCCTCCAAGAGACCCAGTACTTC	CASSLTDQGLQETQYF
TRBV6-6	-	TRBJ1-1	-	TGTGCCAGCAGTTCATACGGACAGCGGGGCACTGAAACTTTCTTT	CASSSYGQRGTETFF
TRBV7-2	-	TRBJ2-1	once	TGTGCCAGCAGCTTCACAAGGACAGATCCAAACAATGAGCAGTTCTTC	CASSFTRTDPNNEQFF
TRBV6-5	-	TRBJ2-3	few	TGTGCCAGCAGTTCTCCAGATACGCAGTATTTT	CASSSPDTQYF
TRBV2	TRBD1	TRBJ2-1	-	TGTGCCAGCAGAGAGGACAGGGTCTGGAATGAGCAGTTCTTC	CASREDRVWNEQFF
TRBV6-5	TRBD1	TRBJ2-1	-	TGTGCCAGCAGTTACTCGAACAGGGGCTGGAATGAGCAGTTCTTC	CASSYSNRGWNEQFF
TRBV15	-	TRBJ1-1	-	TGTGCCACCAGCGACGGGGGAAAGACTGAAGCTTTCTTT	CATSDGGKTEAFF
TRBV11-2	-	TRBJ2-7	-	TGTGCCAGCAGCTTAGATCTCCCCTTGGAGGGCTTGGACGAGCAGTACTTC	CASSLDLPLEGLDEQYF
TRBV29-1	TRBD1	TRBJ1-2	-	TGCAGCGTTCTACCAAGGACAGGGTGGTCCTATGGCTACACCTTC	CSVLPRTGWSYGYTF